Described below is a single T cell receptor beta chain sequence and its context. The antigen remains unidentified. The data were taken from a study of T cell clones after liver transplantation. Study overall: Timepoints were pre-transplant, pre-withdrawal, and after withdrawal was completed or failed. Study-wide results and caveats: Graft donor-reactive T cells possibly entered the graft instead of undergoing deletion. A larger donor-reactive than third-party decline suggested partial antigen-specific deletion.

The CDR3 extends over 19 amino acids. Between the trimmed V and J ends, which lost 1 base and 0 bases, there was a span of 21 bases. Germline V gives CDR1 MNHNS, CDR2 SASEGT. Method: immunoSEQ multiplex PCR; TCRdb's copy keeps in-frame clones and lacks some. Of around 80,000 clones listed, roughly 80% are singletons. The TCR originated in a human patient who received a liver transplant. The T cells may partly be graft donor cells. The chain couples TRBV6-1 to TRBJ1-1; TRBD1 is a possible D gene (5 bases). The sample consisted of CD4+ T cells from blood, taken approximately 3.5 years after liver transplant. CDR3 protein: CASSEGRSGGSSMNTEAFF. In nucleotides, the CDR3 is TGTGCCAGCAGTGAAGGGAGAAGCGGGGGATCGTCGATGAACACTGAAGCTTTCTTT.